This is a list of T cell receptor beta chains from one sample in a study of a mutant IDH1 vaccine in newly diagnosed glioma. Repertoires were generated with immunoSEQ multiplex PCR, while TCRdb's copy carries only in-frame clones and drops some. The sample lists tens of thousands of clones, 80% occurring once. Their recognized antigens are unknown. Material: PBMCs, obtained from a glioma patient whose treatment included an IDH1 peptide vaccine. All receptors derive from a man aged 45-65 years with glioma. The CDR3 runs from the conserved cysteine through the conserved F or W. A D gene is named only where the DNA matches it firmly. Part of the rows lack a size; the others show once, few, many or a class for expanded clones.

TRBV2	-	-	TRBJ1-2	TGTGCCAGCAGTGGACAGATGGATGGCTACACCTTC	CASSGQMDGYTF
TRBV4-1	-	-	TRBJ1-2	TGCGCCAGCAGCCAATCGGGATCCTCGGGCGGCTACACCTTC	CASSQSGSSGGYTF
TRBV29-1	TRBD2	-	TRBJ2-1	TGCAGCGTACTGGGACTAGCGGGAAATGAGCAGTTCTTC	CSVLGLAGNEQFF
TRBV4-3	TRBD1	-	TRBJ2-7	TGCGCCAGCAGCACGGACAGGGGAACCTACGAGCAGTACTTC	CASSTDRGTYEQYF
TRBV29-1	TRBD2	-	TRBJ2-1	TGCAGCGTTGGGCGGGAGTTAGTGGGTGAGCAGTTCTTC	CSVGRELVGEQFF
TRBV7-9	-	-	TRBJ1-1	TGTGCCAGCAGCACCCGTAACACTGAAGCTTTCTTT	CASSTRNTEAFF
TRBV27	TRBD2	-	TRBJ2-7	TGTGCCAGCAGTAACCCTAGCGGGGACTTTTACGAGCAGTACTTC	CASSNPSGDFYEQYF
TRBV29-1	TRBD1	-	TRBJ2-7	TGCAGCGTCGCCGGGACAGGGGAATCCTACGAGCAGTACTTC	CSVAGTGESYEQYF
TRBV11-3	-	few	TRBJ2-1	TGTGCCAGCAGCCCCTACCAGCCCCCGGGACAGCAGTTCTTC	CASSPYQPPGQQFF
TRBV9	-	-	TRBJ1-1	TGTGCCAGCAGCGTAGATTGGGGGGCGCGGGGAGCTTTCTTT	CASSVDWGARGAFF
TRBV5-4	TRBD1	-	TRBJ2-3	TGTGCCAGCAGCCTTGACAGGGGTATCTGGTATTTT	CASSLDRGIWYF
TRBV18	TRBD2	-	TRBJ2-2	TGTGCCAGCTCACCGATAGCGGGAGCGAACACCGGGGAGCTGTTTTTT	CASSPIAGANTGELFF
TRBV19	TRBD1	few	TRBJ1-5	TGTGCCAGTAGCCTTATCACCGGGACAGTCCATCAGCCCCAGCATTTT	CASSLITGTVHQPQHF
TRBV11-2	-	-	TRBJ1-1	TGTGCCAGCAGCTTAGTAGGGGGGCCCACTGAAGCTTTCTTT	CASSLVGGPTEAFF
TRBV6-5	TRBD1	-	TRBJ2-2	TGTGCCAGCAGCCTAGGGACAGGGACCACCGGGGAGCTGTTTTTT	CASSLGTGTTGELFF
TRBV25-1	-	-	TRBJ1-1	TGTGCCAGCAGTGAAGCGGGCCCGGTAGGAGCTTTCTTT	CASSEAGPVGAFF